This T cell receptor (beta chain) was sequenced in a study of follicular helper T cells after annual influenza vaccination. Clones were sequenced by immunoSEQ multiplex PCR, and TCRdb holds only the in-frame ones, with some missing. The sample records 25,000 to 35,000 clones, approximately 80% being singletons. The sample's time point: 2014-2015 season, pre-vaccination. Donors with HIV/AIDS, active malignancy, immunomodulators or active illness were excluded. The clonotype comes from an adult who received the influenza vaccine. This specimen consisted of CXCR5+ CD38- circulating T follicular helper cells from blood, obtained on the day of influenza vaccination. The subset is: circulating Tfh, non-naive CD4+CXCR5+PD-1+ (ICOS+CD38+ or ICOS-CD38-).

The CDR3 loop is CASSFSPGEASPMVDIQYF. The CDR3 DNA reads TGTGCCAGCAGTTTTTCCCCGGGGGAAGCAAGCCCGATGGTAGACATTCAGTACTTC. The chain combines TRBV28 with TRBJ2-4; a possible D gene is TRBD2 (6 bases). Trimming shortened V by 3 bases and J by 8 bases, and 29 bases separated the two germline ends. Germline CDR1 MDHEN, CDR2 SYDVKM. The CDR3 consists of 19 residues. Combining the CDR3 with reference TRBV28 and TRBJ2-4 gives the whole variable domain DVKVTQSSRYLVKRTGEKVFLECVQDMDHENMFWYRQDPGLGLRLIYFSYDVKMKEKGDIPEGYSVSREKKERFSLILESASTNQTSMYLCASSFSPGEASPMVDIQYFGAGTRLSVL.